This is a list of T cell receptor beta chains from one sample in a study of high-grade serous ovarian cancer treatment subgroups. Here immunoSEQ multiplex PCR was the method, and the copy in TCRdb shows in-frame clones only, minus some. The sample carries fewer than 4,500 clones, 78% recorded once. The sample comprised tumor tissue. These receptors all stem from a human donor with high-grade serous ovarian cancer. Both conserved end residues are part of each CDR3. The order of the fields is J gene, D gene, V gene, CDR3 protein. A D gene is named only where the DNA matches it firmly.

TRBJ2-7 TRBD2 TRBV2 CASRTSGVYEQYF
TRBJ2-7 TRBD1 TRBV7-8 CASSPRDRSNEQYF
TRBJ1-2 TRBD1 TRBV7-2 CASSLGPDRGGGYTF
TRBJ2-1 TRBD2 TRBV27 CASSSSSGRSSYNEQFF
TRBJ1-5 - TRBV11-2 CASSLFPPPGLGDQPQHF
TRBJ1-4 - TRBV6-1 CACRGWGEKLFF
TRBJ2-5 - TRBV18 CASSPTHLGGGYETQYF
TRBJ2-5 TRBD1 TRBV11-1 CASSSGGWETQYF
TRBJ2-1 - TRBV27 CASRGLGTSRNNEQFF
TRBJ1-1 - TRBV4-1 CASSQDGVTEAFF
TRBJ2-1 TRBD2 TRBV6-6 CASSHSRLADYNEQFF
TRBJ1-2 - TRBV7-9 CASSFSGTSYGYTF
TRBJ2-6 TRBD2 TRBV7-2 CASSLALAGGAGANVLTF
TRBJ2-3 TRBD2 TRBV5-1 CASSLVPSGGADTQYF
TRBJ1-6 - TRBV7-9 CASSLTQANSPLHF
TRBJ1-6 - TRBV5-1 CASSLLPTTGIYSPLHF
TRBJ1-1 - TRBV29-1 CSALGTEAFF
TRBJ1-2 TRBD1 TRBV2 CASSLRTGVLNGYTF
TRBJ2-5 - TRBV15 CATSRAGTFKETQYF
- - TRBV7-8 CASSWGQYEQYF
TRBJ2-5 TRBD2 TRBV2 CASQQEGGETQYF
TRBJ2-3 TRBD2 TRBV19 CASSGGAGYTDTQYF
TRBJ1-3 TRBD1 TRBV9 CASSDRDRVKNTIYF
TRBJ2-2 - TRBV5-6 CASSTWTVNTGELFF
TRBJ2-3 TRBD2 TRBV6-1 CASSEVAGGQGTDTQYF
TRBJ2-7 - TRBV18 CASSPPADSYEQYF
TRBJ2-3 TRBD2 TRBV5-6 CASSPGGSTDTQYF
TRBJ2-5 - TRBV10-3 CAISEWGGGGLLEETQYF
TRBJ1-2 TRBD1 TRBV7-2 CASSFPGQGASGYTF
TRBJ2-7 TRBD2 TRBV7-2 CASSGTGGPPAYEQYF
TRBJ2-1 - TRBV4-2 CASSQDGGPSSSYNEQFF
- - TRBV28 CASTTSKGRYEQYF
TRBJ2-2 - TRBV7-9 CASSLRQNTGELFF
TRBJ2-1 - TRBV30 CAWSGDRGNQFF
TRBJ2-2 TRBD1 TRBV6-6 CASIGTGGINTGELFF
TRBJ1-3 - TRBV6-1 CASLSWTSGNTIYF
TRBJ2-2 - TRBV6-1 CASRNVEGRAGELFF
TRBJ2-7 TRBD1 TRBV11-2 CASSVSWTGGEQYF
TRBJ2-7 - TRBV13 CASSLRFQGSISYEQYF
TRBJ1-4 - TRBV28 CASSSEGAAQLNEKLFF
TRBJ2-7 - TRBV4-1 CASSQDMVYEQYF
TRBJ2-7 - TRBV6-6 CASSSHFRDGKYF
TRBJ2-2 TRBD1 TRBV7-9 CASSLLDGQGATGELFF
TRBJ1-2 - TRBV11-2 CASSLDEGTGAF
TRBJ2-7 TRBD2 TRBV29-1 CSVRGTSAYEQYF
TRBJ1-1 TRBD1 TRBV2 CARPRTGGPEAFF